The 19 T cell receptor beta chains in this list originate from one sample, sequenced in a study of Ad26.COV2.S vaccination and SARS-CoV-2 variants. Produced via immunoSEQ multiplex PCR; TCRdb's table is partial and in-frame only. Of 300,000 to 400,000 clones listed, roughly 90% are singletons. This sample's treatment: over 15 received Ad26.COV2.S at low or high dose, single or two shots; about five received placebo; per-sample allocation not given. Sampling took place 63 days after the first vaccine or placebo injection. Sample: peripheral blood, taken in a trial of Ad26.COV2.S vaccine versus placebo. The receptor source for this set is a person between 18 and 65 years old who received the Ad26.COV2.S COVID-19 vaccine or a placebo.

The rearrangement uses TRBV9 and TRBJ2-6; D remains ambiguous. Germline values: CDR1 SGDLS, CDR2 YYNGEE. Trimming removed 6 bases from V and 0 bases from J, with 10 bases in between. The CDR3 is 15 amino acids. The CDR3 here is CASNSGDSGANVLTF. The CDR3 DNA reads TGTGCCAGCAACTCTGGGGACTCTGGGGCCAACGTCCTGACTTTC. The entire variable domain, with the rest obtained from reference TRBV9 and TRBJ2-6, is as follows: DSGVTQTPKHLITATGQRVTLRCSPRSGDLSVYWYQQSLDQGLQFLIQYYNGEERAKGNILERFSAQQFPDLHSELNLSSLELGDSALYFCASNSGDSGANVLTFGAGSRLTVL.

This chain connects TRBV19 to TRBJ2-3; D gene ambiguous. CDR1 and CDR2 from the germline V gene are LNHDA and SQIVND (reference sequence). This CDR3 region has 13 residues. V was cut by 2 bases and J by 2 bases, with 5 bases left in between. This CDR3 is CASSIQITDTQYF. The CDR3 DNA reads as TGTGCCAGTAGTATACAGATCACAGATACGCAGTATTTT.

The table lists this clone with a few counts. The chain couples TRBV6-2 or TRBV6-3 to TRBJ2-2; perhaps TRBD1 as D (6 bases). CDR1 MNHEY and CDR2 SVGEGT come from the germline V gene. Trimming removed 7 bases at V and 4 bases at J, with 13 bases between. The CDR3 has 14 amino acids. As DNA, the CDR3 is TGTGCCAGCACCCCAGACAGGATCACCGGGGAGCTGTTTTTT. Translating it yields CASTPDRITGELFF.

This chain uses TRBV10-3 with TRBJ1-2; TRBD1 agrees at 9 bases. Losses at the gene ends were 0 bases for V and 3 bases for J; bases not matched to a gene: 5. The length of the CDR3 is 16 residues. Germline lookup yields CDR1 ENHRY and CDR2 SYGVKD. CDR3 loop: CAISESHRGQDYGYTF. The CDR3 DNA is TGTGCCATCAGTGAGTCACACAGGGGGCAGGACTATGGCTACACCTTC.

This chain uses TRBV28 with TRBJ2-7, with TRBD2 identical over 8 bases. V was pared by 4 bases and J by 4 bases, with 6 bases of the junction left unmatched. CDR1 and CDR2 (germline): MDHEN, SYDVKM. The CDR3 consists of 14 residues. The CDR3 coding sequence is TGTGCCAGCAGTTACCCCGGACTAGCATACGAGCAGTACTTC. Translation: CASSYPGLAYEQYF.

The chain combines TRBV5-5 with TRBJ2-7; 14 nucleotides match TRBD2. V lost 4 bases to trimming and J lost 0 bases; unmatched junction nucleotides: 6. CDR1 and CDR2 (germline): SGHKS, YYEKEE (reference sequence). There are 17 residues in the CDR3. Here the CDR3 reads CASSPPGLAGASYEQYF. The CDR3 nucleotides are TGTGCCAGCAGCCCGCCGGGACTAGCGGGGGCCTCCTACGAGCAGTACTTC.

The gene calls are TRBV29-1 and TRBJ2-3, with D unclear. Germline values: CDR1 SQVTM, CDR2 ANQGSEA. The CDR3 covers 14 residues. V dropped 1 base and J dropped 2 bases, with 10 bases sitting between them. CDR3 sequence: CSVEGGPYTDTQYF. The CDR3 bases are TGCAGCGTTGAAGGTGGGCCCTACACAGATACGCAGTATTTT.

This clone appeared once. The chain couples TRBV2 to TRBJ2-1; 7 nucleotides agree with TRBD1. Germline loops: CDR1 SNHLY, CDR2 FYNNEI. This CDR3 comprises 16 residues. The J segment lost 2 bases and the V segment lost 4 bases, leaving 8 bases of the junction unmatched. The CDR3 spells CASSARQGFTYNEQFF. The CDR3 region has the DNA TGTGCCAGCAGTGCCCGACAGGGATTTACCTACAATGAGCAGTTCTTC.

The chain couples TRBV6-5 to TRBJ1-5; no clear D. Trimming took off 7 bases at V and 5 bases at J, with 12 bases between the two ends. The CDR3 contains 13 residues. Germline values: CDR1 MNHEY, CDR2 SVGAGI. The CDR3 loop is CASTDLWDQPQHF. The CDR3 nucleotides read TGTGCCAGCACCGACCTCTGGGATCAGCCCCAGCATTTT.

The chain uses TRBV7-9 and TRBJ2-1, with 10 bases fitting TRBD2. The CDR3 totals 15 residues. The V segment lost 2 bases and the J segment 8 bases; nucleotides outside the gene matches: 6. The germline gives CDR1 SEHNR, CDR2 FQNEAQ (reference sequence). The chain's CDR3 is CASSLPASGSDEQFF. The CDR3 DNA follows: TGTGCCAGCAGCTTACCGGCTAGCGGGAGCGATGAGCAGTTCTTC.

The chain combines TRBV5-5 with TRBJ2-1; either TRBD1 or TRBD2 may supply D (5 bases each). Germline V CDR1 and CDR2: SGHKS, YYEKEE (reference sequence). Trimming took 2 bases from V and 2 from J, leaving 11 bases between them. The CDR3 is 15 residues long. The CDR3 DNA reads TGTGCCAGCAGCTTCGGGGCAGGGACCTACAATGAGCAGTTCTTC. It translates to CASSFGAGTYNEQFF.

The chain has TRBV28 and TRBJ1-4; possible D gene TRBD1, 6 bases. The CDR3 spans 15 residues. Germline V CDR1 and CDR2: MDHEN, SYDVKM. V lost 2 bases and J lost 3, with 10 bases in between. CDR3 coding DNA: TGTGCCAGCAGTTTAGGGGGGGCAGCTAATGAAAAACTGTTTTTT. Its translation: CASSLGGAANEKLFF.

In nucleotides, the CDR3 is TGTGCCAGCTCACTCTGGGACAGGGAGACCCAGTACTTC. Protein sequence: CASSLWDRETQYF. V gene TRBV18 combines with J gene TRBJ2-5, with TRBD1 matching 8 bases. This CDR3 has 13 amino acids. J lost 5 bases, V lost 4 bases, and 3 bases had no gene match. Germline CDR1 and CDR2: KGHSH and LQKENI.

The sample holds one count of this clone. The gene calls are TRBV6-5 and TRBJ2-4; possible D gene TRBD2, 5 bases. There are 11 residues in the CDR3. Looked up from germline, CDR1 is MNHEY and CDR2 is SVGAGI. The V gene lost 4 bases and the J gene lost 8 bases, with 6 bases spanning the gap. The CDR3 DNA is TGTGCCAGCAGTTGGGGAGACATTCAGTACTTC. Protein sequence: CASSWGDIQYF.

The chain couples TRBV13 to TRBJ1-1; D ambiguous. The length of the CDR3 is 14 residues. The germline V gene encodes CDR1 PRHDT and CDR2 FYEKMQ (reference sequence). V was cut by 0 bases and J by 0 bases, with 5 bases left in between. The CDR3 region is CASSLGNVNTEAFF. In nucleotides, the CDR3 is TGTGCCAGCAGCTTAGGTAACGTGAACACTGAAGCTTTCTTT.

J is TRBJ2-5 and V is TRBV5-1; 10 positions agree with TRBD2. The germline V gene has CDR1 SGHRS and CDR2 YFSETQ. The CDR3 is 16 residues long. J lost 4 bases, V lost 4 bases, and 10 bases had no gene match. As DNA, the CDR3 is TGCGCCAGCAGCCCCCAAAGCGGGGGGGCACGAGAGACCCAGTACTTC. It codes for CASSPQSGGARETQYF.

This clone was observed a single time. DNA for the CDR3: TGTGCCAGCAGCAACGGTGAAGAGCCTGAAGCTTTCTTT. It is translated as CASSNGEEPEAFF. The chain joins TRBV28 to TRBJ1-1; no clear D. The germline CDR1 and CDR2 sequences are MDHEN and SYDVKM. The CDR3 length is 13 residues. V was pared by 6 bases and J by 6 bases, with 14 bases between. The entire variable domain, with the rest obtained from reference TRBV28 and TRBJ1-1, is as follows: DVKVTQSSRYLVKRTGEKVFLECVQDMDHENMFWYRQDPGLGLRLIYFSYDVKMKEKGDIPEGYSVSREKKERFSLILESASTNQTSMYLCASSNGEEPEAFFGQGTRLTVV.

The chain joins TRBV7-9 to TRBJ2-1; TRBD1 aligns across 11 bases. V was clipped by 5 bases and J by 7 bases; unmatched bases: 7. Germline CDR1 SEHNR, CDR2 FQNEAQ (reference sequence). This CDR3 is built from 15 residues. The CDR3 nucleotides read TGTGCCAGCAGCCCCGCCGGGACAGGGGGAAATGAGCAGTTCTTC. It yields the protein CASSPAGTGGNEQFF.

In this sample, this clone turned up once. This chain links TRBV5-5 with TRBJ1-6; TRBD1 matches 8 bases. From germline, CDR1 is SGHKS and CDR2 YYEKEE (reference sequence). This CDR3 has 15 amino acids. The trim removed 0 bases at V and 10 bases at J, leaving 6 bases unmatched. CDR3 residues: CASSLDGTGRSPLHF. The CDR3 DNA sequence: TGTGCCAGCAGCTTGGACGGGACAGGTCGATCACCCCTCCACTTT.